The source of this T cell receptor (beta chain) is a study of tumor and adjacent non-tumor tissue in lung cancer. Study-level background: Patients comprised 12 adenocarcinoma, 2 squamous cell carcinoma and 1 small cell lung cancer. Whole-study results and caveats: Significantly higher TCR diversity was found in tumor than normal lung. Tumor TCR diversity, when higher, was linked to shorter survival. Normal lung showed higher cumulative top 100 clone frequency than tumor.

The library came from three nested PCR rounds adapted from ARM-PCR protocols. One entry per CDR3 protein results from TCRdb running MiXCR on the multiplex PCR reads. The sample shows 70,000 to 90,000 distinct CDR3 sequences, roughly 80% of them seen only once. RNA was extracted from bulk tissue without any cell sorting. Germline V gene data show CDR1 as DFQATT and CDR2 as SNEGSKA (reference sequence). The CDR3 consists of 12 residues. Note on this clonotype: Its target is unknown.

Source material: lung tumor tissue. The V call is TRBV20-1, the J call TRBJ2-7, with TRBD1 as a possible D gene (6 bases). This clonotype originated in a woman between 50 and 59 years old with non-small cell lung cancer. The CDR3 loop is CSASDRTSDQYF. CDR3 bases: TGCAGCGCTTCCGACAGGACCTCCGACCAGTACTTC.